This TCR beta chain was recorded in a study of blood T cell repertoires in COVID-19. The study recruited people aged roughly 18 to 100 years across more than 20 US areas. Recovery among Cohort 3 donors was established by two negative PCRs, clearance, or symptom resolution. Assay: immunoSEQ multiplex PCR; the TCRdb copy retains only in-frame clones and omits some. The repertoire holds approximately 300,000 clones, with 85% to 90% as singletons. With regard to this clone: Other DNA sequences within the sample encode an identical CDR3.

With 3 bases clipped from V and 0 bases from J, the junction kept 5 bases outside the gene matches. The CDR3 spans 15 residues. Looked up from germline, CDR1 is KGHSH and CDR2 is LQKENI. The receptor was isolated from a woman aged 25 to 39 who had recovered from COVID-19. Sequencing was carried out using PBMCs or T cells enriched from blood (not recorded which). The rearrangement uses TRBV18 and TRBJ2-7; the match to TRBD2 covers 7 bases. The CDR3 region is CASSPSGGSSYEQYF. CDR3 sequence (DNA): TGTGCCAGCTCACCGTCCGGCGGGAGCTCCTACGAGCAGTACTTC.